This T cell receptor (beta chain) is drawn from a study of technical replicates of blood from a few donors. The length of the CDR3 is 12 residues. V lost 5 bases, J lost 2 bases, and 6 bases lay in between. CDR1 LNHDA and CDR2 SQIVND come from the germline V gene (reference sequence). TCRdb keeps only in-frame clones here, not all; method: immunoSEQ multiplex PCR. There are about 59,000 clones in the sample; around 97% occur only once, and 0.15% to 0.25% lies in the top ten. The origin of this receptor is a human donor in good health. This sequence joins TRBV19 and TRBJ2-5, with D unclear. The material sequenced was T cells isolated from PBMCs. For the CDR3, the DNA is TGTGCCAGTAGTTTCGCGCAAGAGACCCAGTACTTC. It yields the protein CASSFAQETQYF. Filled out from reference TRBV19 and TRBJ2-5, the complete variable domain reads DGGITQSPKYLFRKEGQNVTLSCEQNLNHDAMYWYRQDPGQGLRLIYYSQIVNDFQKGDIAEGYSVSREKKESFPLTVTSAQKNPTAFYLCASSFAQETQYFGPGTRLLVL.